The 14 T cell receptor beta chains in this list originate from one sample, sequenced in a study of blood T cell repertoires in COVID-19. Sequenced by immunoSEQ multiplex PCR; TCRdb stores in-frame clones only, minus some. The sample has approximately 140,000 clones, around 87% seen once. The sequenced sample was peripheral blood. The source of these receptors is a woman aged 55-69 years with active or convalescent COVID-19.

Only one count was recorded for this clone. The J gene is TRBJ2-2, the V gene TRBV10-3; 10 nucleotides line up with TRBD1. The germline CDR1 and CDR2 sequences are ENHRY and SYGVKD. CDR3 length equals 15 residues. V was pared by 2 bases and J by 4 bases, with 1 base of the junction left unmatched. The CDR3 DNA sequence: TGTGCCATCAGTGAGGGGACAGGGGTCACCGGGGAGCTGTTTTTT. This encodes CAISEGTGVTGELFF.

This rearrangement joins TRBV12-3 or TRBV12-4 to TRBJ1-3; D perhaps matches TRBD1 (6 bases). V was clipped by 8 bases and J by 2 bases, with 10 bases between them. This CDR3 is 13 amino acids long. Written as DNA, the CDR3 is TGTGCCAGCTCCACAGGGACTGGAAACACCATATATTTT. Its translation is CASSTGTGNTIYF.

This clone was found once. V gene TRBV14 combines with J gene TRBJ2-1; 8 nucleotides line up with TRBD2. This CDR3 spans 16 amino acids. Looked up from germline, CDR1 is SGHDN and CDR2 is FVKESK. The V gene end was trimmed by 4 bases and the J gene end by 0 bases; junction bases not matched to a gene: 5. For the CDR3, the DNA is TGTGCCAGCAGCCGACTAGCGTACAGCTCCTACAATGAGCAGTTCTTC. It translates to CASSRLAYSSYNEQFF.

This clone is a singleton in its sample. The CDR3 sequence is CASSSLTGSGTEAFF. In DNA form, the CDR3 reads TGCGCCAGCAGCTCATTGACAGGGTCGGGCACTGAAGCTTTCTTT. This chain connects TRBV5-1 to TRBJ1-1; 7 bases match TRBD1. Germline V lookup: CDR1 SGHRS, CDR2 YFSETQ. Trimming removed 3 bases from V and 4 bases from J; junction bases left unmatched: 9. This CDR3 spans 15 amino acids.

The chain couples TRBV10-3 to TRBJ1-1; 8 bases are a match to TRBD1. The length of the CDR3 is 13 residues. J gave up 3 bases and V 10 bases, and 7 bases lay outside the gene matches. Per the germline V gene, CDR1 is ENHRY and CDR2 is SYGVKD. The CDR3 nucleotides read TGTGCCACCGCAGGGGGCTGGGACACTGAAGCTTTCTTT. Translating it yields CATAGGWDTEAFF.

The rearrangement joins TRBV11-2 to TRBJ2-1; D is unclear. This CDR3 comprises 15 residues. The V and J ends lost 2 bases and 0 bases respectively, with 8 bases between them. Germline V gene lookup returns CDR1 SGHAT and CDR2 FQNNGV. The CDR3 DNA reads TGTGCCAGCAGCTTAAAACCTAGCTCCTACAATGAGCAGTTCTTC. Translation gives CASSLKPSSYNEQFF.

The J gene is TRBJ2-2, the V gene TRBV5-1, with TRBD2 matching over 10 bases. The length of the CDR3 is 16 residues. Germline CDR1 and CDR2: SGHRS and YFSETQ. The junction had 1 base not matched to a gene; V was cut back by 1 base and J by 1 base. In DNA, the CDR3 is TGCGCCAGCAGCTTGCCTAGCGGGGGGAACACCGGGGAGCTGTTTTTT. Translating it yields CASSLPSGGNTGELFF.

V and J are TRBV6-7 and TRBJ1-6; possible D gene TRBD1, 6 bases. TRBV6-7 is labeled an ORF, and its function is uncertain. The CDR3 runs to 16 residues. Trimming removed 5 bases from V and 2 bases from J, with 13 bases in between. CDR3: CASSDLRGPYNSPLHF. The CDR3 DNA reads TGTGCCAGCAGTGACCTCAGGGGTCCCTATAATTCACCCCTCCACTTT.

V gene TRBV2 combines with J gene TRBJ2-5; TRBD1 might be the D (5 bases). The CDR3 has 14 residues. Trimming removed 6 bases at V and 5 bases at J, with 16 bases between. Per germline, CDR1 SNHLY and CDR2 FYNNEI. CDR3 loop: CASREQQVVETQYF. The DNA for the CDR3 is TGTGCCAGCAGGGAACAACAGGTCGTCGAGACCCAGTACTTC.

The chain couples TRBV7-8 to TRBJ2-5, with 11 bases identical to TRBD2. V was clipped by 5 bases and J by 4 bases; unmatched bases: 9. Germline V lookup: CDR1 SGHVS, CDR2 FQNEAQ. This CDR3 is built from 16 residues. The CDR3 bases are TGTGCCAGCAGCCTACTTAGCGGGGGGGCCGGAGAGACCCAGTACTTC. Amino acid sequence: CASSLLSGGAGETQYF.

This clone is a singleton in its sample. J is TRBJ1-2 and V is TRBV10-3, with TRBD1 matching over 11 bases. The CDR3 covers 16 residues. V was pared by 0 bases and J by 4 bases, with 4 bases of the junction left unmatched. The germline V gene has CDR1 ENHRY and CDR2 SYGVKD. In DNA, the CDR3 is TGTGCCATCAGTGAGTCGACGGGACAGGGGGGCTATGGCTACACCTTC. It codes for CAISESTGQGGYGYTF.

The V and J genes are TRBV2 and TRBJ2-1, with a tentative D call TRBD1 (6 bases). V lost 6 bases and J 0 bases, leaving 12 bases between the germline ends. The CDR3 runs 15 residues. Looked up from germline, CDR1 is SNHLY and CDR2 is FYNNEI. The CDR3 sequence: CASRLRGFSYNEQFF. CDR3 DNA: TGTGCCAGCAGGCTGAGGGGGTTCTCCTACAATGAGCAGTTCTTC.

The chain uses TRBV18 and TRBJ2-3; TRBD1 is a possible D gene (5 bases). Germline-derived CDR1 and CDR2 are KGHSH and LQKENI. The CDR3 runs to 17 residues. V lost 2 bases and J lost 2, with 17 bases in between. The CDR3 loop reads CASSPSNPWGFTDTQYF. The CDR3 nucleotides are TGTGCCAGCTCACCAAGTAACCCATGGGGCTTCACAGATACGCAGTATTTT.

CDR3 DNA sequence: TGCGCCAGCAGCTTGGACAGGGAAAACTATGGCTACACCTTC. Encoded protein: CASSLDRENYGYTF. The chain uses TRBV5-1 and TRBJ1-2, with D perhaps matching TRBD1 (6 bases). V lost 0 bases, J lost 2 bases, and 8 bases lay in between. The germline gives CDR1 SGHRS, CDR2 YFSETQ. This CDR3 comprises 14 residues.